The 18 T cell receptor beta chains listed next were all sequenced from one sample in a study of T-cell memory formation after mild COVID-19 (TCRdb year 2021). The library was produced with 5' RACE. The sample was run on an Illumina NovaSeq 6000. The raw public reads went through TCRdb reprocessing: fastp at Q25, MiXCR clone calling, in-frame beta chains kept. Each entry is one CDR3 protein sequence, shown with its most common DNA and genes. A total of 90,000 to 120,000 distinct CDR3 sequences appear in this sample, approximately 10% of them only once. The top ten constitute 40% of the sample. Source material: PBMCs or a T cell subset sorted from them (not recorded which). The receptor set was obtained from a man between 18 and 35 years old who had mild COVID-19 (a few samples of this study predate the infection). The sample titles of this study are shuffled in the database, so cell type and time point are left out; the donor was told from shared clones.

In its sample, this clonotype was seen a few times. CDR3 amino acids: CASSPGQGFMDEQYV. CDR3 DNA: TGTGCCAGCAGTCCCGGACAGGGCTTTATGGACGAGCAGTACGTC. The J gene is TRBJ2-7, the V gene TRBV6-5, with 8 nucleotides matching TRBD1. V gave up 5 bases and J gave up 5 bases; unmatched junction bases: 11. CDR3 length: 15 residues. Germline V gene lookup returns CDR1 MNHEY and CDR2 SVGAGI.

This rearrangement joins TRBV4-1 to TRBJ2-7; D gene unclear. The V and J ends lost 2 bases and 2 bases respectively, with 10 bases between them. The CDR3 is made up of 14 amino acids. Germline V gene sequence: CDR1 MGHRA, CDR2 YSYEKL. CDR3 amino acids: CASSQQVIAYEQYF. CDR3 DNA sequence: TGCGCCAGCAGCCAACAGGTGATCGCCTACGAGCAGTACTTC.

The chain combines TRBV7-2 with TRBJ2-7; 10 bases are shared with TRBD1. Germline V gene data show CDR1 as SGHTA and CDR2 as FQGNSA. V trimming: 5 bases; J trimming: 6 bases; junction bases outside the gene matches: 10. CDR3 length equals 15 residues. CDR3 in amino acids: CASSPAGTGVREQYF. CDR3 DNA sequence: TGTGCCAGCAGCCCGGCCGGGACAGGGGTCCGCGAGCAGTACTTC. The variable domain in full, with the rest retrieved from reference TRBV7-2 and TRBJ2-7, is GAGVSQSPSNKVTEKGKDVELRCDPISGHTALYWYRQSLGQGLEFLIYFQGNSAPDKSGLPSDRFSAERTGGSVSTLTIQRTQQEDSAVYLCASSPAGTGVREQYFGPGTRLTVT.

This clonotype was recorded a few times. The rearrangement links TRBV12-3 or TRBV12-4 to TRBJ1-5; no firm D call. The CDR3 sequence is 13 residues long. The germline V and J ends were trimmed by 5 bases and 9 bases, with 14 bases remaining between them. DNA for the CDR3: TGTGCCAGCAGTCCCGGACGGCCGTGGCCCCAGCATTTT. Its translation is CASSPGRPWPQHF.

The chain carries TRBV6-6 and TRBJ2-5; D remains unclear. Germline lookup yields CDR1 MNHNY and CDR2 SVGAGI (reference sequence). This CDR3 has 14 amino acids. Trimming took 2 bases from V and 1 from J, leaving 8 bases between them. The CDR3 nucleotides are TGTGCCAGCAGTTACGGGCTAACCCAAGAGACCCAGTACTTC. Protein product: CASSYGLTQETQYF.

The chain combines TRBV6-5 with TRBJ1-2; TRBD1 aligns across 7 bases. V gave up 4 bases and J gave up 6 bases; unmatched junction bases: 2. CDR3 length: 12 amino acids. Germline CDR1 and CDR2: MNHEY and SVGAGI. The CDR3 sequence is CASSSTGHGYTF. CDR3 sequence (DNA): TGTGCCAGCAGTTCGACAGGGCATGGCTACACCTTC.

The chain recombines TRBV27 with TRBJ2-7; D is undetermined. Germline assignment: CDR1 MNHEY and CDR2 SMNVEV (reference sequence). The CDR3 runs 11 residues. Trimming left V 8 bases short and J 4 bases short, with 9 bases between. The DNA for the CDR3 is TGTGCCAGCGGGTTTGCTTACGAGCAGTACGTC. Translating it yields CASGFAYEQYV.

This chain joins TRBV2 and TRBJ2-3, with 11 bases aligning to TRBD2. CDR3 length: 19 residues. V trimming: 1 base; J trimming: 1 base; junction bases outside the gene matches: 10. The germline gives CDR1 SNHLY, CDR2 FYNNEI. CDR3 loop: CASSEVGSSGGARTDTQYF. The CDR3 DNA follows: TGTGCCAGCAGTGAAGTGGGTAGTAGCGGGGGGGCGCGCACAGATACGCAGTATTTT.

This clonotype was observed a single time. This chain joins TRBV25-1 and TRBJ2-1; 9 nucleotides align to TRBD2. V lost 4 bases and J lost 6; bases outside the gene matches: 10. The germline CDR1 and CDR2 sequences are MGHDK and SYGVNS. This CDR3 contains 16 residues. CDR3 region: CASSVRERGAANEQFF. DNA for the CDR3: TGTGCCAGCAGTGTAAGGGAGCGGGGGGCCGCCAATGAGCAGTTCTTC.

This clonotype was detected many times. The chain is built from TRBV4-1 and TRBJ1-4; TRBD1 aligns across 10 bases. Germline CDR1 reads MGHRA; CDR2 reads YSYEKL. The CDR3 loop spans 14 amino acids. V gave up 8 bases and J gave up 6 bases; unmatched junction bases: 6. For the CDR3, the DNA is TGCGCCAGCCAGGGACAGGGGAAGGATGAAAAACTGTTTTTT. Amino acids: CASQGQGKDEKLFF.

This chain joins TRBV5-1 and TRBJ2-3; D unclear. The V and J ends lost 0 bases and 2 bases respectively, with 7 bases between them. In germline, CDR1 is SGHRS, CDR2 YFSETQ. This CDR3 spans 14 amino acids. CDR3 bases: TGCGCCAGCAGCTTGGAACAAGACACAGATACGCAGTATTTT. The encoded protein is CASSLEQDTDTQYF.

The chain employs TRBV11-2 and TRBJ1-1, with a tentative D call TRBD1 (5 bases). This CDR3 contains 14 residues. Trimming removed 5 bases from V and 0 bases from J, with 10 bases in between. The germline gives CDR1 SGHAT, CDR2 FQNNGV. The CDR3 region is CASSRQKLNTEAFF. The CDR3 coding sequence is TGTGCCAGCAGCCGACAGAAATTGAACACTGAAGCTTTCTTT.

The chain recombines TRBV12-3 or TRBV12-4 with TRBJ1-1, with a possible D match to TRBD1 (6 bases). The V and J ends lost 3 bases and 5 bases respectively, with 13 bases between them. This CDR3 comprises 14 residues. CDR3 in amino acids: CASSLEGGRTEAFF. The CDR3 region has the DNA TGTGCCAGCAGTTTGGAGGGGGGACGGACTGAAGCTTTCTTT.

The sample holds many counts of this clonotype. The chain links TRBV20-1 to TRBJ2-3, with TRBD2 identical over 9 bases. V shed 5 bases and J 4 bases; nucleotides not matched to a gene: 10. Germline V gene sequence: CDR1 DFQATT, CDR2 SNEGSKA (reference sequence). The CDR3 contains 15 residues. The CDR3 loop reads CSAGQIGGGADTQYF. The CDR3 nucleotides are TGCAGTGCTGGACAGATCGGCGGGGGGGCAGATACGCAGTATTTT.

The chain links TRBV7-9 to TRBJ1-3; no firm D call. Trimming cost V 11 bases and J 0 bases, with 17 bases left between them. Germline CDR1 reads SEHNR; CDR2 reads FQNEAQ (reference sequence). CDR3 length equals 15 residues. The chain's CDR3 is CACRTLAASGNTIYF. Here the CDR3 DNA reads TGTGCCTGCCGGACGTTGGCAGCCTCTGGAAACACCATATATTTT.

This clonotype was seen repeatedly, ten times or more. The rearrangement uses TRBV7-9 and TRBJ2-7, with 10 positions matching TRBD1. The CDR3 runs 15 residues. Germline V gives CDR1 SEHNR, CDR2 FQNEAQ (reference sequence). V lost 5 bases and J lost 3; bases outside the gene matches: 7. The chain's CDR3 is CASSVDRGGGYEQYF. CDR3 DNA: TGTGCCAGCAGCGTGGACAGGGGGGGTGGCTACGAGCAGTACTTC.

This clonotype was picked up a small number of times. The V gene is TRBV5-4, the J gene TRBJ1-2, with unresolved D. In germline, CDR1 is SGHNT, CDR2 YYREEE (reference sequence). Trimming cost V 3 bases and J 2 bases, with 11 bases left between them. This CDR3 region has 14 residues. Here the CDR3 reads CASSSWGGNYGYTF. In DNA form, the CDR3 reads TGTGCCAGCAGCTCCTGGGGAGGGAACTATGGCTACACCTTC.

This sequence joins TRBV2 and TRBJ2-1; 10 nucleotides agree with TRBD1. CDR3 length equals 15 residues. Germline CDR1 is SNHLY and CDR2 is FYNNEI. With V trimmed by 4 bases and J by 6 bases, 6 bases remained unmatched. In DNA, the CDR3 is TGTGCCAGCAGTGTGAGGGACAGGGGAAGCAATGAGCAGTTCTTC. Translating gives CASSVRDRGSNEQFF.